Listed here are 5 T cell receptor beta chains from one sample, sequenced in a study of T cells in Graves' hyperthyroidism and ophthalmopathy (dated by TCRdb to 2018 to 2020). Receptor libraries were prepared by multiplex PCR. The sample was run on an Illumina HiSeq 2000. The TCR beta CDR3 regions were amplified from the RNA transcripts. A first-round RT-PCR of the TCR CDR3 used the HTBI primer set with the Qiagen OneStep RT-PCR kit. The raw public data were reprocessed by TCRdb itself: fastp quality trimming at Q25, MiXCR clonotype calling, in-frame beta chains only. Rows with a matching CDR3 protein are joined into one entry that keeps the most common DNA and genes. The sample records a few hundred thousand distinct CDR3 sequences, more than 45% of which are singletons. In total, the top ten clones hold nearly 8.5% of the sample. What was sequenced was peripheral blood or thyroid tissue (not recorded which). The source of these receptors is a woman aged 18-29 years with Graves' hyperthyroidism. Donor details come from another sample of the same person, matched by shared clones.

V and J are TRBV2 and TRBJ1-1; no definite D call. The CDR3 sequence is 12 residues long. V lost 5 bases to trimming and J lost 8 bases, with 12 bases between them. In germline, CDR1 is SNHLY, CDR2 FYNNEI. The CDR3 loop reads CASSLSGREAFF. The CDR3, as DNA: TGTGCCAGCAGTTTAAGCGGCCGAGAAGCTTTCTTT.

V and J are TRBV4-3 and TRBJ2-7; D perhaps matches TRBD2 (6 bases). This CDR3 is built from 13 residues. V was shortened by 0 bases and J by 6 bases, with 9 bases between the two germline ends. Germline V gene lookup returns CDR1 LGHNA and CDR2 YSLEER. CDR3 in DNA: TGCGCCAGCAGCCAAGATTCCGGGGGCGAGCAGTACTTC. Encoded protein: CASSQDSGGEQYF.

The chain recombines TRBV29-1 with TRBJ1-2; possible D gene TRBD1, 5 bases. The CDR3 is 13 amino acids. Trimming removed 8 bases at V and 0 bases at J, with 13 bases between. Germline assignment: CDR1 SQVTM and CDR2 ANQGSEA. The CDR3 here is CSSSGGANYGYTF. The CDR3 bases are TGCAGCTCATCCGGGGGTGCTAACTATGGCTACACCTTC. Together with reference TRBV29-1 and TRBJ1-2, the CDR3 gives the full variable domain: SAVISQKPSRDICQRGTSLTIQCQVDSQVTMMFWYRQQPGQSLTLIATANQGSEATYESGFVIDKFPISRPNLTFSTLTVSNMSPEDSSIYLCSSSGGANYGYTFGSGTRLTVV.

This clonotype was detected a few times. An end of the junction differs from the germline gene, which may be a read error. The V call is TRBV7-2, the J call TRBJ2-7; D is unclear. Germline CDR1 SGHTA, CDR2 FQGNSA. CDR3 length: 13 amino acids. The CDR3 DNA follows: TGTGCCAGCAGCTTAACTGGAGCCTACGAGCAGGACTTC. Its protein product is CASSLTGAYEQDF.

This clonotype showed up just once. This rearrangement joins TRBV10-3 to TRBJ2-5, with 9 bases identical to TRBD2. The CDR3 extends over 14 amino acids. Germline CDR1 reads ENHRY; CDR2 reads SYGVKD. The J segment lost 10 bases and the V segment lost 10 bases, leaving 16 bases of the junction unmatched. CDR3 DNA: TGTGCCAGCGGACGAAATAGCGGGAGAGATGGCCAGTACTTC. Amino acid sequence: CASGRNSGRDGQYF.